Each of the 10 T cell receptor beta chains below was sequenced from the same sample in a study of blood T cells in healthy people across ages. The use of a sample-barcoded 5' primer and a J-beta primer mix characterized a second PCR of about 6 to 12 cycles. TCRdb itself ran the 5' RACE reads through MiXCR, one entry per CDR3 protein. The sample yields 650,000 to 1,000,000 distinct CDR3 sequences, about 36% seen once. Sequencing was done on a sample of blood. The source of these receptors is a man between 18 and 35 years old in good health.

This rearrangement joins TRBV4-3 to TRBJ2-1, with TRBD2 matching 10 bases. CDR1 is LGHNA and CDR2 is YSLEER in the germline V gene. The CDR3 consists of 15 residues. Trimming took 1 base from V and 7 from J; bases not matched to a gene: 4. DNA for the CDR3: TGCGCCAGCAGCCAAGGCGCTAGCGGGGGAAATGAGCAGTTCTTC. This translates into CASSQGASGGNEQFF.

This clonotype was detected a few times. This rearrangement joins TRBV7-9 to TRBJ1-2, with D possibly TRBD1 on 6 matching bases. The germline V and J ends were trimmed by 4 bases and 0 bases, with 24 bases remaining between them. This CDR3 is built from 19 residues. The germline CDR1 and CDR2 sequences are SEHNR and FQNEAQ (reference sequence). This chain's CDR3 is CASSSSWVTGAYTNYGYTF. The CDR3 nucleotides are TGTGCCAGCAGCTCCTCCTGGGTGACGGGGGCCTATACTAACTATGGCTACACCTTC.

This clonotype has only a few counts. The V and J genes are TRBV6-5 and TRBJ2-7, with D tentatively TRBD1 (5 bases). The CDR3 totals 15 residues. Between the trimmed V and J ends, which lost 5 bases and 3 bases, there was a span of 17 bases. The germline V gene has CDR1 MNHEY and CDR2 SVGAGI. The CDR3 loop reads CASSDPTGNHYEQYF. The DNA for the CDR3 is TGTGCCAGCAGTGATCCAACAGGTAACCACTACGAGCAGTACTTC.

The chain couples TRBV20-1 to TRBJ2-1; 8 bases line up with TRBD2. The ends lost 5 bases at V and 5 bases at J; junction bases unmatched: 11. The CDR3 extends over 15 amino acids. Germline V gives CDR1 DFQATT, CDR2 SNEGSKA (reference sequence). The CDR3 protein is CSAERGLAVNNEQFF. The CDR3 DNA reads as TGCAGTGCTGAAAGAGGACTAGCAGTAAACAATGAGCAGTTCTTC.

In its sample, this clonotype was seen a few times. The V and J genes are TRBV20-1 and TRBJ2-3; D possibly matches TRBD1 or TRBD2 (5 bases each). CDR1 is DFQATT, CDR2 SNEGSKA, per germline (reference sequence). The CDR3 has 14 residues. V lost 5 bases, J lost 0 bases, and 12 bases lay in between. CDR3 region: CSALGRLSTDTQYF. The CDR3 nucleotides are TGCAGTGCTCTGGGACGTCTCAGCACAGATACGCAGTATTTT.

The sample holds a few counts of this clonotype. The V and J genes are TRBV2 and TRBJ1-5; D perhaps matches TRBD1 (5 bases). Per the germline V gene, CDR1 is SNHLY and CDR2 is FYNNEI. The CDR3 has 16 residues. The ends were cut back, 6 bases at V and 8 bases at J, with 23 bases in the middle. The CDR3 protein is CASSPFAGAGLEPQHF. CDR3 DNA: TGTGCCAGCAGCCCCTTCGCCGGGGCCGGTTTGGAGCCCCAGCATTTT.

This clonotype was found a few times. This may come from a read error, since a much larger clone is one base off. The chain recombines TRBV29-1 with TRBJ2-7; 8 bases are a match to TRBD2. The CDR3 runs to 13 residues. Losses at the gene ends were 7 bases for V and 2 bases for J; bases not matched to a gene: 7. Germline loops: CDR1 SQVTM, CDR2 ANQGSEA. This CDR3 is CSAVAGSPYEQYF. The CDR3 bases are TGCAGCGCCGTAGCGGGGAGCCCCTACGAGCAGTACTTC.

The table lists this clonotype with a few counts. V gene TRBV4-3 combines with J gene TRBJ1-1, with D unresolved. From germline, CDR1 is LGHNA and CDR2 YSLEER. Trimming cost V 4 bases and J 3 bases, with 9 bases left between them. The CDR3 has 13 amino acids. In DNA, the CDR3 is TGCGCCAGCAGCCGCGACGGAGACACTGAAGCTTTCTTT. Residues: CASSRDGDTEAFF.

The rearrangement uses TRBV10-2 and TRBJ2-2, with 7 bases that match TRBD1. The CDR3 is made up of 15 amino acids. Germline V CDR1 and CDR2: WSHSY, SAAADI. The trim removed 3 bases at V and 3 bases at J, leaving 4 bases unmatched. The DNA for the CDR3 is TGCGCCAGCAGTGATGTAGGACAGGACACCGGGGAGCTGTTTTTT. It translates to CASSDVGQDTGELFF.

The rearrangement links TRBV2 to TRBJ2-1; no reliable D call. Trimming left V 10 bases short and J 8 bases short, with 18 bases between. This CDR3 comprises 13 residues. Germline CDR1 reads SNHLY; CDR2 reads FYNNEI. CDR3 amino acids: CATSLRVGDEQFF. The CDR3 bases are TGTGCCACTTCCCTTAGGGTTGGAGATGAGCAGTTCTTC.